The next 23 T cell receptor beta chains were all read from a single sample in a study of blood T cell repertoires in COVID-19. Some clones are missing from TCRdb's copy, which holds only in-frame ones; the method was immunoSEQ multiplex PCR. The data contain about 350,000 clones, roughly 87% of them seen just once; the ten biggest clones take up 2.5% to 3.5%. The sequencing input was PBMCs or T cells enriched from blood (not recorded which). The receptor source for this set is a woman aged 30 to 39 who had recovered from COVID-19.

The CDR3 coding sequence is TGTGCCAGTAGTCCCCCATACACCGGGACAGGGGAGGGAGAGCAGTACTTC. Its protein product is CASSPPYTGTGEGEQYF. The chain links TRBV19 to TRBJ2-7; 10 bases align to TRBD1. The V and J ends lost 5 bases and 7 bases, in that order; junction bases with no gene match: 17. Germline loops: CDR1 LNHDA, CDR2 SQIVND (reference sequence). This CDR3 region has 17 residues.

The chain couples TRBV10-3 to TRBJ1-4; D unclear. Germline lookup yields CDR1 ENHRY and CDR2 SYGVKD. The CDR3 spans 17 residues. V was shortened by 0 bases and J by 8 bases, with 19 bases between the two germline ends. CDR3: CAISESKAGEPGEKLFF. The CDR3 DNA follows: TGTGCCATCAGTGAGTCGAAAGCGGGCGAGCCGGGGGAAAAACTGTTTTTT.

The chain has TRBV6-1 and TRBJ1-3; 9 positions match TRBD1. V was clipped by 3 bases and J by 8 bases; unmatched bases: 5. Per the germline V gene, CDR1 is MNHNS and CDR2 is SASEGT. The CDR3 sequence is 14 residues long. CDR3 bases: TGTGCCAGCAGTGAGTGGGACAGGGTAGACACCATATATTTT. Amino acids: CASSEWDRVDTIYF.

The CDR3 DNA follows: TGCGCCAGCAGCTTGGAGGGACAGGGTAACGAGCAGTACTTC. Translating gives CASSLEGQGNEQYF. The rearrangement joins TRBV5-1 to TRBJ2-7; 9 bases align to TRBD1. The ends lost 0 bases at V and 5 bases at J; junction bases unmatched: 3. Germline values: CDR1 SGHRS, CDR2 YFSETQ. The CDR3 has 14 residues.

This chain uses TRBV5-6 with TRBJ1-1; 8 bases line up with TRBD1. V gave up 5 bases and J gave up 5 bases; unmatched junction bases: 8. The CDR3 has 14 residues. Germline CDR1 is SGHDT and CDR2 is YYEEEE. For the CDR3, the DNA is TGTGCCAGCAGGGGGAGACAGGGGAGGACTGAAGCTTTCTTT. Translated, it gives CASRGRQGRTEAFF.

The genes are TRBV25-1 and TRBJ2-4; D possibly corresponds to TRBD1 (5 bases). V lost 1 base, J lost 1 base, and 11 bases lay in between. The length of the CDR3 is 16 residues. Germline V CDR1 and CDR2: MGHDK, SYGVNS. CDR3 coding DNA: TGTGCCAGCAGTGAATCCACAGGAAAGGCCAAAAACATTCAGTACTTC. Its protein is CASSESTGKAKNIQYF.

Regarding this clone: Within the sample, other DNA sequences also encode this same CDR3. V gene TRBV29-1 combines with J gene TRBJ2-7; 12 nucleotides align to TRBD1. J lost 4 bases, V lost 7 bases, and 2 bases had no gene match. Germline V CDR1 and CDR2: SQVTM, ANQGSEA. The CDR3 totals 12 residues. The CDR3 sequence: CSGGQGAYEQYF. In nucleotides, the CDR3 is TGCAGCGGGGGACAGGGGGCATACGAGCAGTACTTC.

The chain uses TRBV10-1 and TRBJ2-1; 10 positions agree with TRBD2. Unmatched junction bases numbered 5, after V lost 6 bases and J lost 3 bases. The CDR3 totals 15 residues. Per the germline V gene, CDR1 is WNHNN and CDR2 is SYGVQD (reference sequence). The CDR3 coding sequence is TGCGCCAGCAGGAAACGACTAGCGGGCTACAATGAGCAGTTCTTC. Protein product: CASRKRLAGYNEQFF.

V and J are TRBV5-8 and TRBJ2-3; 11 bases match TRBD1. The V segment lost 9 bases and the J segment 3 bases; nucleotides outside the gene matches: 3. CDR1 is SGHTS and CDR2 is YDEGEE in the germline V gene. CDR3 size: 13 residues. The CDR3 DNA reads TGTGCCATAGGGACAGGGGGAACAGATACGCAGTATTTT. Amino acid sequence: CAIGTGGTDTQYF.

The table lists this clone with a few counts. This sequence joins TRBV14 and TRBJ2-1, with TRBD2 identical over 12 bases. The CDR3 spans 15 residues. Germline V CDR1 and CDR2: SGHDN, FVKESK. With V trimmed by 5 bases and J by 4 bases, 3 bases remained unmatched. The CDR3 protein is CASSSGLAGYNEQFF. CDR3 DNA sequence: TGTGCCAGCAGCTCGGGACTAGCGGGTTACAATGAGCAGTTCTTC. The whole variable domain, remainder taken from reference TRBV14 and TRBJ2-1, is EAGVTQFPSHSVIEKGQTVTLRCDPISGHDNLYWYRRVMGKEIKFLLHFVKESKQDESGMPNNRFLAERTGGTYSTLKVQPAELEDSGVYFCASSSGLAGYNEQFFGPGTRLTVL.

The chain's CDR3 is CASSRSGESEAFF. CDR3 nucleotides: TGTGCCAGCAGCCGCTCAGGGGAATCTGAAGCTTTCTTT. The chain links TRBV12-3 or TRBV12-4 to TRBJ1-1; perhaps TRBD1 as D (6 bases). Trimming removed 6 bases at V and 6 bases at J, with 14 bases between. This CDR3 region has 13 residues.

The V and J genes are TRBV9 and TRBJ1-3, with 9 positions matching TRBD1. V was pared by 4 bases and J by 2 bases, with 7 bases of the junction left unmatched. CDR3 length equals 16 residues. The germline V gene has CDR1 SGDLS and CDR2 YYNGEE. This chain's CDR3 is CASSSPRTGAGNTIYF. The CDR3, as DNA: TGTGCCAGCAGCTCTCCTCGGACAGGGGCTGGAAACACCATATATTTT. The complete variable domain, with remaining parts taken from reference TRBV9 and TRBJ1-3, reads DSGVTQTPKHLITATGQRVTLRCSPRSGDLSVYWYQQSLDQGLQFLIQYYNGEERAKGNILERFSAQQFPDLHSELNLSSLELGDSALYFCASSSPRTGAGNTIYFGEGSWLTVV.

The rearrangement joins TRBV6-5 to TRBJ2-1; 9 nucleotides match TRBD1. The ends lost 7 bases at V and 4 bases at J; junction bases unmatched: 5. This CDR3 spans 14 amino acids. CDR1 and CDR2 from the germline V gene are MNHEY and SVGAGI. CDR3 bases: TGTGCCAGCACCCCCGGGACAGGGTACAATGAGCAGTTCTTC. Translating it yields CASTPGTGYNEQFF.

The rearrangement joins TRBV7-8 to TRBJ2-1; 7 bases map to TRBD2. V was clipped by 5 bases and J by 7 bases; unmatched bases: 14. Germline CDR1 SGHVS, CDR2 FQNEAQ. The CDR3 length is 16 residues. This CDR3 is CASSPRVWGGSNEQFF. As DNA, the CDR3 is TGTGCCAGCAGCCCACGAGTGTGGGGGGGTAGTAATGAGCAGTTCTTC.

This chain uses TRBV12-5 with TRBJ2-4; D gene ambiguous. V was shortened by 2 bases and J by 0 bases, with 8 bases between the two germline ends. The CDR3 loop spans 15 amino acids. The V gene's germline CDR1 is LGHNT and CDR2 FRNRAP. The CDR3 loop reads CASGLCLLAKNIQYF. Written as DNA, the CDR3 is TGTGCTAGTGGTTTGTGCCTACTAGCCAAAAACATTCAGTACTTC. The full variable domain, in which reference TRBV12-5 and TRBJ2-4 provide the parts outside the CDR3, is DARVTQTPRHKVTEMGQEVTMRCQPILGHNTVFWYRQTMMQGLELLAYFRNRAPLDDSGMPKDRFSAEMPDATLATLKIQPSEPRDSAVYFCASGLCLLAKNIQYFGAGTRLSVL.

The chain employs TRBV6-5 and TRBJ2-1; 14 bases map to TRBD2. The length of the CDR3 is 15 residues. With 6 bases clipped from V and 6 bases from J, the junction kept 4 bases outside the gene matches. Germline CDR1 MNHEY, CDR2 SVGAGI. The CDR3 here is CASRPGTSGGNEQFF. In DNA, the CDR3 is TGTGCCAGCAGACCCGGGACTAGCGGGGGCAATGAGCAGTTCTTC.

This clone was detected once. The chain is built from TRBV5-1 and TRBJ2-5, with D perhaps TRBD1 (5 bases). CDR3 size: 14 residues. Deletions cut 0 bases from V and 2 bases from J, with 8 bases between. The germline CDR1 and CDR2 sequences are SGHRS and YFSETQ. The CDR3: CASSLDRPQETQYF. The CDR3 DNA is TGCGCCAGCAGCTTGGACAGGCCTCAAGAGACCCAGTACTTC.

CDR3 in DNA: TGTGCCAGCAGTTTAGCGAAGGGGGAGACCCAGTACTTC. This gives the protein CASSLAKGETQYF. This rearrangement joins TRBV12-3 or TRBV12-4 to TRBJ2-5, with a tentative D call TRBD1 (5 bases). V lost 0 bases and J 5 bases, leaving 7 bases between the germline ends. The CDR3 loop spans 13 amino acids.

The CDR3 reads CASSMTEMNTEAFF. CDR3 DNA sequence: TGCGCCAGCAGCATGACAGAGATGAACACTGAAGCTTTCTTT. The J gene is TRBJ1-1, the V gene TRBV5-1, with a weak D call TRBD1 (5 bases). Germline-derived CDR1 and CDR2 are SGHRS and YFSETQ. Trimming cost V 4 bases and J 0 bases, with 10 bases left between them. CDR3 length: 14 amino acids.

The CDR3, as DNA: TGTGCCAGCAGTTCCCCCGGCGACAGGTCGGACACTGAAGCTTTCTTT. Its protein product is CASSSPGDRSDTEAFF. This rearrangement joins TRBV28 to TRBJ1-1; D is perhaps TRBD1 (6 bases). Germline CDR1 and CDR2: MDHEN and SYDVKM. This CDR3 contains 16 residues. V was cut by 4 bases and J by 3 bases, with 18 bases left in between.

As to this clone: In the same sample, other DNA sequences code for this CDR3. The rearrangement links TRBV28 to TRBJ2-7, with D unclear. The CDR3 loop spans 12 amino acids. The V and J ends lost 5 bases and 0 bases respectively, with 5 bases between them. From germline, CDR1 is MDHEN and CDR2 SYDVKM. The CDR3 loop reads CASSHSSYEQYF. CDR3 nucleotides: TGTGCCAGCAGTCATAGCTCCTACGAGCAGTACTTC.

This chain uses TRBV27 with TRBJ2-7, with 11 nucleotides matching TRBD2. The trim removed 1 base at V and 6 bases at J, leaving 11 bases unmatched. From germline, CDR1 is MNHEY and CDR2 SMNVEV (reference sequence). The CDR3 contains 17 residues. In DNA, the CDR3 is TGTGCCAGCAGTTTATGGGCTAGCGGGAGGATGGAGGGCGAGCAGTACTTC. Residues: CASSLWASGRMEGEQYF.

The CDR3 loop reads CASSVGGSSNQPQHF. The CDR3 nucleotides are TGTGCCAGCAGCGTAGGAGGGAGCAGCAATCAGCCCCAGCATTTT. The chain links TRBV9 to TRBJ1-5; D is uncertain. Germline values: CDR1 SGDLS, CDR2 YYNGEE. The V end lost 0 bases, the J end lost 1 base, and 8 bases lay between the germline ends. CDR3 size: 15 residues.